These 2 T cell receptor beta chains originate from one sample sequenced in a study of T cell responses to AZD1222 COVID-19 vaccine. Measured with immunoSEQ multiplex PCR; TCRdb has only the in-frame clones, and not every one. The sample lists some 150,000 clones; around 90% were seen once. Sample: peripheral blood, taken on day 0 of AZD1222 vaccination. All receptors come from an adult in good health.

The chain has TRBV5-4 and TRBJ1-1, with D perhaps TRBD1 (5 bases). The V gene lost 4 bases and the J gene lost 2 bases, with 18 bases spanning the gap. The CDR3 has 16 amino acids. Per germline, CDR1 SGHNT and CDR2 YYREEE (reference sequence). CDR3 sequence (DNA): TGTGCCAGCAGCGGGGGGGGAAGGAGGGAAAACACTGAAGCTTTCTTT. The encoded protein is CASSGGGRRENTEAFF.

V is TRBV29-1 and J is TRBJ1-2; unclear D gene. The germline V gene has CDR1 SQVTM and CDR2 ANQGSEA. The V and J ends lost 1 base and 1 base respectively, with 7 bases between them. The CDR3 totals 13 residues. This CDR3 reads CSVEGPLNYGYTF. In DNA form, the CDR3 reads TGCAGCGTTGAAGGTCCCCTTAACTATGGCTACACCTTC.